Presented here are 11 T cell receptor beta chains from one specimen sequenced in a study of breast tumors, draining lymph nodes, adjacent tissues. Each CDR3 protein is one row after TCRdb ran MiXCR on the multiplex PCR reads. The table shows under 150,000 distinct CDR3 sequences, with about 20% occurring only once. The lymph nodes were axillary draining lymph nodes from breast cancer patients. The sequencing sample was made of axillary lymph node tissue. The receptor source for this set is a female donor with breast cancer. Some clones in this sample may be carry-over from other donors' samples.

For this clonotype: No conserved phenylalanine or tryptophan is present at the end of the CDR3, so a read error is the likely explanation. The chain combines TRBV28 with TRBJ2-1, with 9 bases fitting TRBD2. Germline V CDR1 and CDR2: MDHEN, SYDVKM. Trimming at V came to 2 bases and at J to 8 bases, leaving 13 bases not matched to a gene. The CDR3 length is 17 residues. CDR3 residues: CASSLGRLAGGQYEQFL. CDR3 nucleotides: TGTGCCAGCAGTTTAGGGCGGTTGGCGGGAGGGCAGTATGAGCAGTTCCTC.

This clonotype was seen more than once but under ten times. This may stem from a read error, because a much larger clone lies one nucleotide away. In DNA, the CDR3 is TGCAGTGCTAGAGGAGCCGGGACGAGCTCCTACGATGAGCAGTTCTTC. Translation: CSARGAGTSSYDEQFF. The chain couples TRBV20-1 to TRBJ2-1; possibly TRBD1 or TRBD2 for D (5 bases each). The CDR3 is made up of 16 amino acids. CDR1 DFQATT and CDR2 SNEGSKA come from the germline V gene (reference sequence).

This clonotype was counted at least ten times. The chain is built from TRBV19 and TRBJ2-3; a weak D match, TRBD2 (5 bases). CDR3 length equals 14 residues. V dropped 5 bases and J dropped 3 bases, with 12 bases sitting between them. Germline lookup yields CDR1 LNHDA and CDR2 SQIVND (reference sequence). The CDR3 sequence: CASSWTLGTDTQYF. In nucleotides, the CDR3 is TGTGCCAGTAGTTGGACTCTAGGGACAGATACGCAGTATTTT.

Regarding this clonotype: A much larger clone differs from this one at a single base, so this may be a read error. The DNA for the CDR3 is TGTGCCAGCAGCCAGGTCCCCTTGGAGCGGGAGCAGCCCCAGCATTTT. This translates into CASSQVPLEREQPQHF. The chain combines TRBV4-2 with TRBJ1-5; no clear D gene. V dropped 3 bases and J dropped 7 bases, with 19 bases sitting between them. The CDR3 sequence is 16 residues long. Germline V gene lookup returns CDR1 LGHNA and CDR2 YNFKEQ.

This clonotype occurred many times. V gene TRBV9 combines with J gene TRBJ2-1, with 12 bases fitting TRBD2. The CDR3 totals 15 residues. Germline CDR1 is SGDLS and CDR2 is YYNGEE. V was clipped by 3 bases and J by 9 bases; unmatched bases: 7. The CDR3 DNA reads as TGTGCCAGCAGCGCGAGACTAGCGGGAGAAGGTGAGCAGTTCTTC. It translates to CASSARLAGEGEQFF.

This clonotype was observed many times. The chain has TRBV9 and TRBJ2-1, with TRBD2 matching over 10 bases. CDR1 is SGDLS, CDR2 YYNGEE, per germline. CDR3 length: 16 amino acids. The V gene end was trimmed by 4 bases and the J gene end by 6 bases; junction bases not matched to a gene: 10. CDR3 sequence (DNA): TGTGCCAGCAGCACCTCACTAGCGGGAAATGTCAATGAGCAGTTCTTC. Amino acids: CASSTSLAGNVNEQFF. The entire variable domain, with the rest obtained from reference TRBV9 and TRBJ2-1, is as follows: DSGVTQTPKHLITATGQRVTLRCSPRSGDLSVYWYQQSLDQGLQFLIQYYNGEERAKGNILERFSAQQFPDLHSELNLSSLELGDSALYFCASSTSLAGNVNEQFFGPGTRLTVL.

This clonotype was seen repeatedly, ten times or more. The chain joins TRBV20-1 to TRBJ2-5; possibly TRBD2 for D (5 bases). This CDR3 has 17 amino acids. CDR1 and CDR2 from the germline V gene are DFQATT and SNEGSKA (reference sequence). Trimming pared 0 bases from V and 2 bases from J, leaving 19 bases between. The CDR3 nucleotides read TGCAGTGCTAGAGATCTCCGTCGAAGCGGTGGACAAGAGACCCAGTACTTC. Translated, it gives CSARDLRRSGGQETQYF.

This clonotype was recorded at least ten times. The chain couples TRBV9 to TRBJ2-7, with TRBD1 matching over 9 bases. Germline V gives CDR1 SGDLS, CDR2 YYNGEE. After removal of 0 bases from V and 2 bases from J, the junction contained 3 bases not matched to a gene. There are 15 residues in the CDR3. The CDR3 region has the DNA TGTGCCAGCAGCGTAGGACAGGGGGTGGCCTACGAGCAGTACTTC. Translation: CASSVGQGVAYEQYF. Supplemented by reference TRBV9 and TRBJ2-7, the full variable domain reads DSGVTQTPKHLITATGQRVTLRCSPRSGDLSVYWYQQSLDQGLQFLIQYYNGEERAKGNILERFSAQQFPDLHSELNLSSLELGDSALYFCASSVGQGVAYEQYFGPGTRLTVT.

This clonotype has a count of ten or more. This chain connects TRBV4-1 to TRBJ2-3, with TRBD2 identical over 9 bases. Germline values: CDR1 MGHRA, CDR2 YSYEKL. V gave up 1 base and J gave up 5 bases; unmatched junction bases: 7. The CDR3 has 16 residues. The CDR3 DNA reads TGCGCCAGCAGCCAAGGCTTAGCGGGAGAGGGAGATACGCAGTATTTT. Encoded protein: CASSQGLAGEGDTQYF.

This clonotype appeared many times. In nucleotides, the CDR3 is TGTGCCAGCAGTTGGGACAGAGGATATAGAGGCTACACCTTC. It yields the protein CASSWDRGYRGYTF. The rearrangement links TRBV7-9 to TRBJ1-2, with TRBD1 identical over 7 bases. The CDR3 is made up of 14 amino acids. J gave up 8 bases and V 6 bases, and 12 bases lay outside the gene matches. Germline CDR1 reads SEHNR; CDR2 reads FQNEAQ (reference sequence).

This clonotype was detected many times. This sequence joins TRBV6-5 and TRBJ2-1; 8 bases line up with TRBD2. Losses at the gene ends were 1 base for V and 10 bases for J; bases not matched to a gene: 6. There are 14 residues in the CDR3. Germline V gene lookup returns CDR1 MNHEY and CDR2 SVGAGI. The CDR3 region has the DNA TGTGCCAGCAGTTACTTCCCGGGACTAGGGGAGCAGTTCTTC. Translation: CASSYFPGLGEQFF.